A selection of T cell receptor beta chains follows, all from one sample in a study of beta chain features in type 1 diabetes. Sequenced by immunoSEQ multiplex PCR; TCRdb stores in-frame clones only, minus some. Of under 400,000 clones detected, approximately 14% appear once; the ten largest clones hold about 6.6%. Sequenced sample: central memory CD4+ T cells from blood. Every receptor here comes from a man in his thirties or forties in good health. Each CDR3 is given with its conserved first and last residue. D genes are given only for firm matches. The size of a clone is reported for some rows only, either as once, few or many, or as a class for expanded clones.

NA,TRBD2,TRBJ2-1,TRBV27,TGTGCCAGCAACGAACTAGCGGGGGCCTACAATGAGCAGTTCTTC,CASNELAGAYNEQFF
many,NA,TRBJ2-5,TRBV21-1,TGTGCCAGCCCCCCGACTATCTGGGAGACCCAGTACTTC,CASPPTIWETQYF
NA,NA,TRBJ1-4,TRBV6-6,TGTGCCAGCAGATACCGCGGGGCAACTAATGAAAAACTGTTTTTT,CASRYRGATNEKLFF
few,NA,TRBJ1-2,TRBV30,TGTGCCCAAAATGTGGGCTATGGCTACACCTTC,CAQNVGYGYTF
NA,NA,TRBJ1-5,TRBV10-2,TGCGCCAGCAGTGAGCGTCAGAGGCCCCAGCATTTT,CASSERQRPQHF
NA,NA,TRBJ2-5,TRBV7-2,TGTGCCAGCAGCTTTTCGCTACGGGGGATACAAGAGACCCAGTACTTC,CASSFSLRGIQETQYF
few,TRBD2,TRBJ2-3,TRBV5-6,TGTGCCAGCAGCTTGGATGGGAGGGGCGCAGATACGCAGTATTTT,CASSLDGRGADTQYF
NA,NA,TRBJ1-5,TRBV15,TGTGCCACCAGCATAACACAAGCAGAGCCCCAGCATTTT,CATSITQAEPQHF
few,NA,TRBJ1-1,TRBV13,TGTGCCAGCAGCTTCCGACGGTTGAACACTGAAGCTTTCTTT,CASSFRRLNTEAFF
NA,NA,TRBJ2-1,TRBV19,TGTGCCAGTAAACCCCCTGGGAATGAGCAGTTCTTC,CASKPPGNEQFF
many,NA,TRBJ2-5,TRBV7-9,TGTGCCAGCACCAACGGCGCAGAGACCCAGTACTTC,CASTNGAETQYF
few,TRBD2,TRBJ2-5,TRBV15,TGTGCCACCAGCAGAGATAGGCTAGCGGGAGGGGAGACCCAGTACTTC,CATSRDRLAGGETQYF
NA,TRBD1,TRBJ1-2,TRBV7-2,TGTGCCAGCAGCTTAGAGGCAGGGGGTGGCTATGGCTACACCTTC,CASSLEAGGGYGYTF
many,TRBD2,TRBJ2-5,TRBV10-3,TGTGCCATCAGTGAGCTAGCGGGAGCAGTGGAGACCCAGTACTTC,CAISELAGAVETQYF
NA,TRBD1,TRBJ1-5,TRBV6-5,TGTGCCAGCGGGACAGCTCAGCCCCAGCATTTT,CASGTAQPQHF
few,TRBD1,TRBJ1-6,TRBV29-1,TGCAGCGCTGCTCAAGGGGACAGTTCTTGGTCACCCCTCCACTTT,CSAAQGDSSWSPLHF
few,NA,TRBJ1-2,TRBV7-2,TGTGCCAGCAGCTCCGATGGGGGCCTGATCTATGGCTACACCTTC,CASSSDGGLIYGYTF
few,NA,TRBJ2-5,TRBV4-1,TGCGCCAGCAGCCCATCGGGCCCTAGGGAGACCCAGTACTTC,CASSPSGPRETQYF
NA,TRBD1,TRBJ1-2,TRBV4-2,TGTGCCAGCAGCCAAGAAGGAGGACAGGGTCCGTATGGCTACACCTTC,CASSQEGGQGPYGYTF
many,TRBD2,TRBJ2-5,TRBV5-1,TGCGCCAGTAGACGCGGGGGACCAGAAGAGACCCAGTACTTC,CASRRGGPEETQYF
NA,NA,TRBJ1-5,TRBV10-3,TGTGCCATCAGTCACGACGGCAGTCAGCCCCAGCATTTT,CAISHDGSQPQHF
few,NA,TRBJ1-3,TRBV19,TGTGCCAGTACCCAGCAGGAGGTTGGAAACACCATATATTTT,CASTQQEVGNTIYF
few,NA,TRBJ1-1,TRBV6-5,TGTGCCAGCAGTACCGGACAGATGAACACTGAAGCTTTCTTT,CASSTGQMNTEAFF
once,NA,TRBJ2-3,TRBV14,TGTGCCAGCAGCCCGCACGCGGGCGGGGGCAGCACAGATACGCAGTATTTT,CASSPHAGGGSTDTQYF
NA,TRBD2,TRBJ2-1,TRBV4-3,TGCGCCAGCAGCCAAGAAGAGAATAGCGGGGGGTTTATCAATGAGCAGTTCTTC,CASSQEENSGGFINEQFF
few,NA,TRBJ1-2,TRBV6-5,TGTGCCAGCACCCCGGTTTGGGCAGGCGTTTATGGCTACACCTTC,CASTPVWAGVYGYTF
few,TRBD2,TRBJ2-1,TRBV6-1,TGTGCCAGCAGTGAAGAGGGGGATATAGCGGGAGACTACAATGAGCAGTTCTTC,CASSEEGDIAGDYNEQFF
few,TRBD2,TRBJ2-5,TRBV7-6,TGTGCCAGCAGCTTAGGTCTAGCGGGTTCCACAGAGACCCAGTACTTC,CASSLGLAGSTETQYF
NA,TRBD1,TRBJ1-5,TRBV18,TGTGCCAGCTCACTGCCGGGACAGGTTGATCAGCCCCAGCATTTT,CASSLPGQVDQPQHF
NA,TRBD1,TRBJ2-5,TRBV5-4,TGTGCCAGCAGCTTCCGACAGGGACGTCAAGAGACCCAGTACTTC,CASSFRQGRQETQYF
few,NA,TRBJ2-5,TRBV10-3,TGTGCCATCAGTGGCGGGGCCCAAGAGACCCAGTACTTC,CAISGGAQETQYF
few,NA,TRBJ2-2,TRBV11-3,TGTGCCAGCAGCTTAGATGCGGGGGCCGCCGGGGAGCTGTTTTTT,CASSLDAGAAGELFF
few,NA,TRBJ1-2,TRBV25-1,TGTGCCAGCAGCATGGGGGGCGCTGGCTACACCTTC,CASSMGGAGYTF
few,NA,TRBJ2-3,TRBV5-1,TGCGCCAGCAGCGGTCCGGACACAGATACGCAGTATTTT,CASSGPDTDTQYF
NA,NA,TRBJ1-2,TRBV29-1,TGCAGCGTTGGGACAAACTATGGCTACACCTTC,CSVGTNYGYTF
NA,NA,TRBJ2-7,TRBV11-3,TGTGCCAGCAGCTTAGTCCACGAGCAGTACTTC,CASSLVHEQYF
few,TRBD1,TRBJ1-2,TRBV6-5,TGTGCCAGCAGTCTGGACAGGCCAGGCTATGGCTACACCTTC,CASSLDRPGYGYTF
NA,TRBD1,TRBJ1-4,TRBV5-4,TGTGCCAGCAGCCGGGACAGGGTAGAGGAAAAACTGTTTTTT,CASSRDRVEEKLFF
few,TRBD2,TRBJ2-3,TRBV11-2,TGTGCCAGCAGCACACGAGCGGGAGGCGGCAGAGATACGCAGTATTTT,CASSTRAGGGRDTQYF
NA,NA,TRBJ2-2,TRBV30,TGTGCCTGGAACGCGAGGACCGGGGAGCTGTTTTTT,CAWNARTGELFF
few,NA,TRBJ2-1,TRBV30,TGTGCCTGGAAGGTCCGCGGCGGAAGGCTCGAGCAGTTCTTC,CAWKVRGGRLEQFF
NA,NA,TRBJ2-5,TRBV21-1,TGTGCCAGCAGCAAACCGTCTAGGGAACAAGAGACCCAGTACTTC,CASSKPSREQETQYF
NA,NA,TRBJ2-3,TRBV11-2,TGTGCCAGCAGCTTAGGTACTAGTTTCACAGATACGCAGTATTTT,CASSLGTSFTDTQYF
few,NA,TRBJ2-1,TRBV7-2,TGTGCCAGCAGCTTGAGTCCTAGCTACAATGAGCAGTTCTTC,CASSLSPSYNEQFF
NA,NA,TRBJ1-2,TRBV6-1,TGTGCCAGCAGTGCTTTTAGGCAGACCTACACCTTC,CASSAFRQTYTF
NA,NA,TRBJ2-4,TRBV5-6,TGTGCCAGCAGCTTGGGGACACCGGCCAAAAACATTCAGTACTTC,CASSLGTPAKNIQYF
few,TRBD1,TRBJ1-2,TRBV5-4,TGTGCCAGCAGCCCCAGGGGGCTTGCTAACTATGGCTACACCTTC,CASSPRGLANYGYTF
once,NA,TRBJ1-3,TRBV5-1,TGCGCCAGCAGCTTGTGGGGGACGGGAAACACCATATATTTT,CASSLWGTGNTIYF